This T cell receptor beta chain was profiled in a study of identical twins (TCRdb year 2016). Looking at the study overall: To test whether fetal clonotypes persist, the study used deep sequencing on TCR alpha and beta repertoires from monozygotic twins, unrelated adults of various ages, and cord blood. To rule out contamination, replicate twin experiments were performed at different times with different library preparation protocols. The full study reports these points: Because the same donors could not be followed over many years, the conclusions depended on cross-sectional statistical analysis. Out-of-frame TCR alpha sharing in monozygotic twins was systematically underestimated by recombination models, whereas sharing between unrelated individuals was in agreement with the recombination models. In beta out-of-frame sequences, excess twin sharing was weaker, because having fewer shared sequences lowered the signal-to-noise ratio. Fewer insertions were carried by abundant cord blood beta clonotypes; a weaker similar trend was observed in young adult naive repertoires, while no such trend was observed in memory repertoires. Invariant T cells such as MAIT and iNKT could partly confound zero-insertion analyses, though diverse VJ usage argued against this for most clonotypes. Out-of-frame TCR alpha sequences shared between twins showed an excess of low generation-probability sequences compared with coincidental sharing between unrelated individuals.

From the cysteine through the phenylalanine, the CDR3 covers 15 amino acids. CDR3 DNA is the only sequence kept; it has 45 bases, read in frame from the first base. Based on the germline V gene, the CDR1 and CDR2 sequences are SGHRS and YFSETQ. Between the V and J ends, shortened by 4 bases and 1 base respectively, the junction contains 13 bases. Every donor in the study was a healthy Caucasian. The researchers also sequenced three unrelated adults who were not twins: a male aged 18 to 30, a male aged 50 to 60, and a female aged 50 to 60. Miltenyi CD45RO+ enrichment and human naive T-cell isolation kits were used to isolate memory (CD45RO+) and naive T cells from PBMC. This clonotype has at least ten counts. The antigen this receptor binds is unknown. Base qualities are not provided; no much larger clone lies one nucleotide away. Library method: 5' RACE. Sequencer: Illumina HiSeq 2000. Template switching introduced a universal primer binding site; the final cDNA contained a unique molecular identifier, enabling accurate counting of TCR cDNA molecules. Specific primers in the conserved constant-segment region were used to synthesize first-strand cDNA for TCR alpha and beta chains. To control for contamination, every cDNA library was double barcoded, receiving both a SMART-Mk sample barcode and Illumina barcodes. TruSeq adapter sequences along with Illumina sample barcodes were introduced in two successive PCR steps. Sequencing of the TCR alpha and beta cDNA libraries was done on the Illumina HiSeq platform using custom primers. The original pipeline was this. MiGEC processed the raw reads to extract unique molecular identifiers, while MiXCR was used to determine the CDR3 positions. For each individual, recombination models were inferred using an EM algorithm with the repgenHMM and IGoR tools. Shared clonotype analysis was performed with the tcR package in R, normalizing sharing by the product of cloneset sizes. To study raw recombination free of thymic and clonal selection effects, out-of-frame nonproductive sequences were analyzed. TCRdb passed the public sequencing reads through fastp at Q25 and MiXCR, retaining productive beta sequences. Rows with a matching CDR3 protein are joined into one entry that keeps the most common DNA and genes. The V and J calls and clone size come from TCRdb's table, not from the authors' own analysis. Recorded for this sample are a few hundred thousand distinct CDR3 sequences; approximately 8.7% of them occurred a single time. The top ten constitute over 7% of the sample.

The chain is assembled from TRBV5-1 and TRBJ2-3; tentative D gene TRBD1, with 5 bases matching. The sample consisted of naive T cells sorted from blood. Per the publication, the cell subset or site label means: cells isolated with a human naive T-cell isolation kit. This clonotype was sampled from a woman aged 50 to 60 in good health. The CDR3 amino acid sequence is: CASSHQGGRTDTQYF. The DNA reads as follows: TGCGCCAGCAGCCACCAGGGTGGACGCACAGATACGCAGTATTTT.